The 27 T cell receptor beta chains below come from one sample, sequenced in a study of CD8 T cells in Susac syndrome. RNA in amounts of about 0.45 to 1 ug was reverse transcribed with random hexamers. TCRdb processed the immunoSEQ multiplex PCR reads anew with MiXCR; each CDR3 protein has one entry. This sample carries 150,000 to 180,000 distinct CDR3 sequences, 90% to 95% of them seen once, and the ten largest clones take roughly 0.16%. Sequencing was carried out using CD4+ T cells from PBMCs. These receptors originate from a human donor with Susac syndrome.

The genes are TRBV20-1 and TRBJ2-7, with 14 bases aligning to TRBD2. The germline CDR1 and CDR2 sequences are DFQATT and SNEGSKA (reference sequence). CDR3 length: 15 residues. V dropped 0 bases and J dropped 7; count of bases not matched to a gene: 5. Here the CDR3 DNA reads TGCAGTGCTAGAGATCGACTAGCGGGGGGGAGAGAGCAGTACTTC. Protein product: CSARDRLAGGREQYF.

The chain recombines TRBV6-6 with TRBJ1-6; a weak D match, TRBD1 (6 bases). This CDR3 spans 15 amino acids. From germline, CDR1 is MNHNY and CDR2 SVGAGI (reference sequence). V was cut by 2 bases and J by 7 bases, with 12 bases left in between. This chain's CDR3 is CASSYLSDSNSPLHF. The CDR3 nucleotides read TGTGCCAGCAGTTACCTTTCGGACAGCAATTCACCCCTCCACTTT.

The chain combines TRBV20-1 with TRBJ2-1; 7 bases line up with TRBD1. Germline loops: CDR1 DFQATT, CDR2 SNEGSKA (reference sequence). J lost 8 bases, V lost 5 bases, and 12 bases had no gene match. The CDR3 is 14 residues long. DNA for the CDR3: TGCAGTGCTCCACCCCCTACAGGGGCCCATGAGCAGTTCTTC. Translation gives CSAPPPTGAHEQFF.

This chain uses TRBV3-1 with TRBJ2-3; D is undetermined. The CDR3 is made up of 15 amino acids. Germline-derived CDR1 and CDR2 are LGHDT and YNNKEL (reference sequence). V was pared by 4 bases and J by 4 bases, with 15 bases between. CDR3 amino acids: CASSPNDATSDTQYF. CDR3 coding DNA: TGTGCCAGCAGCCCAAACGACGCTACATCAGATACGCAGTATTTT.

The rearrangement joins TRBV12-3 or TRBV12-4 to TRBJ1-2; 10 bases fit TRBD1. CDR3 length: 14 residues. Trimming removed 5 bases from V and 3 bases from J; junction bases left unmatched: 3. The chain's CDR3 is CASSPGQGYYGYTF. The CDR3 DNA follows: TGTGCCAGCAGTCCGGGACAGGGGTACTATGGCTACACCTTC.

The rearrangement uses TRBV29-1 and TRBJ2-7, with 8 bases fitting TRBD2. The germline V gene encodes CDR1 SQVTM and CDR2 ANQGSEA. The CDR3 is made up of 14 amino acids. With V trimmed by 5 bases and J by 0 bases, 6 bases remained unmatched. CDR3 sequence reads: CSVTRAGDSYEQYF. The CDR3 coding sequence is TGCAGCGTTACGAGAGCGGGGGACTCCTACGAGCAGTACTTC.

The chain recombines TRBV20-1 with TRBJ2-7, with TRBD2 as a possible D gene (6 bases). The CDR3 is made up of 13 amino acids. Germline CDR1 is DFQATT and CDR2 is SNEGSKA (reference sequence). V was clipped by 5 bases and J by 3 bases, with 14 bases between them. Written as DNA, the CDR3 is TGCAGTGCTCTTAGCGGTGGGGTCTACGAGCAGTACTTC. Residues: CSALSGGVYEQYF.

The rearrangement links TRBV28 to TRBJ1-1, with 7 bases that match TRBD1. The V and J ends lost 5 bases and 4 bases, in that order; junction bases with no gene match: 7. The CDR3 runs 14 residues. CDR1 is MDHEN and CDR2 is SYDVKM in the germline V gene. The CDR3 sequence: CASSKGGLGTEAFF. The DNA for the CDR3 is TGTGCCAGCAGTAAAGGGGGCTTGGGCACTGAAGCTTTCTTT.

The rearrangement joins TRBV29-1 to TRBJ1-6; D is uncertain. Trimming left V 5 bases short and J 7 bases short, with 12 bases between. CDR3 size: 13 residues. The germline V gene encodes CDR1 SQVTM and CDR2 ANQGSEA. The CDR3 DNA reads TGCAGCGTTCGCCCCCGCGTAAATTCACCCCTCCACTTT. Translation: CSVRPRVNSPLHF.

This rearrangement joins TRBV18 to TRBJ2-3; D unclear. This CDR3 spans 14 amino acids. CDR1 and CDR2 from the germline V gene are KGHSH and LQKENI. Trimming shortened V by 3 bases and J by 0 bases, and 7 bases separated the two germline ends. This chain's CDR3 is CASSPPRSTDTQYF. CDR3 coding DNA: TGTGCCAGCTCACCGCCAAGGAGCACAGATACGCAGTATTTT.

About this clonotype itself: Relative to the germline gene, one junction end is altered; a read error may explain this. The chain recombines TRBV9 with TRBJ2-3, with unresolved D. The germline V gene has CDR1 SGDLS and CDR2 YYNGEE. The CDR3 is made up of 14 amino acids. The CDR3 is CASSVVVGTDTQYF. CDR3 nucleotides: TGTGCCAGCAGCGTAGTGGTCGGCACGGATACGCAGTATTTT.

The chain links TRBV14 to TRBJ2-3; 10 bases fit TRBD1. The CDR3 is 15 residues long. The germline CDR1 and CDR2 sequences are SGHDN and FVKESK. V shed 4 bases and J 5 bases; nucleotides not matched to a gene: 6. CDR3 region: CASSRRTGGEDTQYF. In DNA, the CDR3 is TGTGCCAGCAGCCGCCGGACAGGGGGGGAAGATACGCAGTATTTT.

V is TRBV10-3 and J is TRBJ2-7, with D hard to call. CDR1 and CDR2 from the germline V gene are ENHRY and SYGVKD. V was trimmed by 4 bases and J by 5 bases, leaving 6 bases between them. There are 11 residues in the CDR3. The CDR3 loop is CAISGGDEQYF. CDR3 sequence (DNA): TGTGCCATCAGTGGCGGCGACGAGCAGTACTTC.

J is TRBJ1-5 and V is TRBV11-2, with D hard to call. The V end lost 5 bases, the J end lost 4 bases, and 9 bases lay between the germline ends. Germline assignment: CDR1 SGHAT and CDR2 FQNNGV. CDR3 size: 13 residues. Written as DNA, the CDR3 is TGTGCCAGCAGCCTAAGTGGGAATCAGCCCCAGCATTTT. The encoded protein is CASSLSGNQPQHF.

This chain uses TRBV9 with TRBJ1-5; TRBD1 is a possible D gene (5 bases). V was pared by 4 bases and J by 7 bases, with 18 bases between. The CDR3 has 15 residues. From germline, CDR1 is SGDLS and CDR2 YYNGEE. CDR3 in amino acids: CASSSGPREGQPQHF. The CDR3 DNA is TGTGCCAGCAGCTCGGGACCCCGGGAGGGACAGCCCCAGCATTTT.

This chain joins TRBV4-3 and TRBJ2-7, with D hard to call. CDR3 size: 15 residues. CDR1 and CDR2 from the germline V gene are LGHNA and YSLEER. V lost 4 bases, J lost 5 bases, and 18 bases lay in between. Here the CDR3 reads CASSLEMTLGDEQYF. CDR3 nucleotides: TGCGCCAGCAGCCTGGAGATGACCCTTGGGGACGAGCAGTACTTC.

This clonotype was seen only once. V usage is TRBV2 and J usage is TRBJ2-3; D perhaps matches TRBD2 (5 bases). CDR1 and CDR2 from the germline V gene are SNHLY and FYNNEI. V was cut by 8 bases and J by 5 bases, with 5 bases left in between. CDR3 size: 10 residues. Here the CDR3 reads CASEGDTQYF. The CDR3, as DNA: TGTGCCAGCGAGGGAGATACGCAGTATTTT.

This chain joins TRBV5-4 and TRBJ1-1, with TRBD1 identical over 10 bases. Germline assignment: CDR1 SGHNT and CDR2 YYREEE (reference sequence). This CDR3 contains 17 residues. V was clipped by 3 bases and J by 0 bases; unmatched bases: 8. The CDR3 DNA reads TGTGCCAGCAGCTCAAGGACAGGGGGAAGGATGAACACTGAAGCTTTCTTT. It specifies CASSSRTGGRMNTEAFF.

The V call is TRBV29-1, the J call TRBJ1-1, with D perhaps TRBD1 (5 bases). The germline V gene has CDR1 SQVTM and CDR2 ANQGSEA. The V end lost 4 bases, the J end lost 4 bases, and 10 bases lay between the germline ends. CDR3 length equals 12 residues. The CDR3 DNA reads TGCAGCGTTGCAGGGTCGGGCACTGAAGCTTTCTTT. It translates to CSVAGSGTEAFF.

The chain links TRBV7-9 to TRBJ2-5; 7 bases map to TRBD1. Germline V gives CDR1 SEHNR, CDR2 FQNEAQ (reference sequence). The CDR3 sequence is 14 residues long. V dropped 4 bases and J dropped 0; count of bases not matched to a gene: 2. Written as DNA, the CDR3 is TGTGCCAGCAGCTCCGGACAGGACCAAGAGACCCAGTACTTC. This encodes CASSSGQDQETQYF.

The chain links TRBV12-3 or TRBV12-4 to TRBJ1-2; 7 bases are shared with TRBD1. This CDR3 region has 13 residues. V trimming: 3 bases; J trimming: 11 bases; junction bases outside the gene matches: 9. This chain's CDR3 is CASSFRDRAFYTF. The CDR3 bases are TGTGCCAGCAGTTTCCGGGACAGAGCCTTTTACACCTTC.

The chain uses TRBV10-3 and TRBJ1-1; no clear D gene. Germline assignment: CDR1 ENHRY and CDR2 SYGVKD. The CDR3 totals 14 residues. With 3 bases removed from V and 4 bases from J, the gap between germline ends came to 12 bases. CDR3 protein: CAISEGPSFTEAFF. CDR3 nucleotide sequence: TGTGCCATCAGTGAAGGGCCTTCCTTCACTGAAGCTTTCTTT.

The chain uses TRBV27 and TRBJ2-3; D is perhaps TRBD1 or TRBD2 (5 bases each). Germline assignment: CDR1 MNHEY and CDR2 SMNVEV (reference sequence). V dropped 3 bases and J dropped 6 bases, with 13 bases sitting between them. This CDR3 comprises 14 residues. The CDR3 protein is CASSLGDGRDTQYF. The CDR3 nucleotides read TGTGCCAGCAGTTTGGGGGATGGGCGGGATACGCAGTATTTT.

The V call is TRBV6-6, the J call TRBJ1-1, with no clear D. V lost 4 bases, J lost 5 bases, and 11 bases lay in between. Germline CDR1 reads MNHNY; CDR2 reads SVGAGI (reference sequence). The CDR3 runs to 13 residues. The DNA for the CDR3 is TGTGCCAGCAGTTCCCACCTAGGTACTGAAGCTTTCTTT. Translating gives CASSSHLGTEAFF.

The chain joins TRBV13 to TRBJ2-1, with 9 positions matching TRBD2. Germline V gene lookup returns CDR1 PRHDT and CDR2 FYEKMQ (reference sequence). With V trimmed by 9 bases and J by 3 bases, 6 bases remained unmatched. The CDR3 runs 14 residues. CDR3 coding DNA: TGTGCCAGTACGGCGGGAGGGGTCTACAATGAGCAGTTCTTC. It translates to CASTAGGVYNEQFF.

The V call is TRBV12-3 or TRBV12-4, the J call TRBJ1-5, with D possibly being TRBD1 (5 bases). Between the trimmed V and J ends, which lost 4 bases and 0 bases, there was a span of 10 bases. CDR3 length: 15 residues. Here the CDR3 reads CASSWEGNSNQPQHF. DNA of the CDR3: TGTGCCAGCAGTTGGGAGGGGAATAGCAATCAGCCCCAGCATTTT.

The chain carries TRBV5-1 and TRBJ2-5; 9 nucleotides line up with TRBD1. Germline loops: CDR1 SGHRS, CDR2 YFSETQ. This CDR3 region has 16 residues. Unmatched junction bases numbered 6, after V lost 2 bases and J lost 1 base. The CDR3 protein is CASSFYPGQGQETQYF. The CDR3 nucleotides are TGCGCCAGCAGCTTCTACCCGGGACAGGGCCAAGAGACCCAGTACTTC.